This TCR beta chain was retrieved from a study of T cells in Graves' hyperthyroidism and ophthalmopathy. Researchers amplified the TCR beta CDR3 regions from RNA transcripts. First-round RT-PCR of the TCR CDR3 relied on the HTBI primer set. TCRdb passed the multiplex PCR reads through MiXCR, listing each CDR3 protein once. Of around 660,000 distinct CDR3 sequences in the sample, just under 45% were seen once. V dropped 0 bases and J dropped 1 base, with 10 bases sitting between them. Germline V gene data show CDR1 as SGHRS and CDR2 as YFSETQ. The CDR3 is 15 residues long. This clonotype was detected a few times. Its specificity is unknown. Broader study findings: Blood shared most expanded thyroid clonotypes above 0.001.

This TCR came from an adult man with Graves' disease, either hyperthyroidism or ophthalmopathy (not recorded which). Sequenced material: peripheral blood or thyroid tissue (not recorded which). The genes are TRBV5-1 and TRBJ1-1; tentative D call: TRBD1 (5 bases). The CDR3 DNA is TGCGCCAGCAGCTTGGACGGGGCATCGAACACTGAAGCTTTCTTT. This translates into CASSLDGASNTEAFF.